This TCR beta chain was sequenced for a study of identical twins. TCRdb used MiXCR to reprocess the 5' RACE reads, holding one entry per CDR3 protein. There are around 1.7 million distinct CDR3 sequences in the sample; around a third occur only once, and about 0.25% lies in the top ten. In its sample, this clonotype was seen a few times. The CDR3 is made up of 15 amino acids. Germline V gives CDR1 DFQATT, CDR2 SNEGSKA (reference sequence). V shed 6 bases and J shed 0 bases, with 16 bases lying between them. The receptor's source is a newborn girl in good health. Sequencing was performed on cord blood. The chain has TRBV20-1 and TRBJ2-3; a weak D match, TRBD2 (6 bases). The CDR3 loop is CSALSSAASTDTQYF. The CDR3 nucleotides are TGCAGTGCCCTGTCTAGCGCCGCTAGCACAGATACGCAGTATTTT.